A single sample is the source of the 25 T cell receptor beta chains below, sequenced in a study of blood T cells in healthy people across ages. Next came a second PCR, run for about 6 to 12 cycles, which used a sample-barcoded 5' primer along with a J-beta primer mix. TCRdb re-analysed the 5' RACE reads in MiXCR, keeping a single row per CDR3 protein. There are approximately 1.5 million distinct CDR3 sequences in the sample; roughly 32% occur only once, and around 11% lies in the top ten. Sequencing was done on a sample of blood. These receptors all come from a woman aged 25-40 years in good health.

This clonotype was found a few times. The chain employs TRBV4-1 and TRBJ2-1; TRBD1 might be the D (6 bases). Trimming cost V 0 bases and J 6 bases, with 9 bases left between them. There are 14 residues in the CDR3. CDR1 and CDR2 (germline): MGHRA, YSYEKL. The CDR3 region is CASSQDSQGNEQFF. The CDR3 nucleotides read TGCGCCAGCAGCCAAGATTCACAGGGCAATGAGCAGTTCTTC.

Points on this clonotype: Mismatch with germline at one junction end may stem from a read error. The genes are TRBV10-3 and TRBJ2-1; D may be TRBD1 (5 bases). This CDR3 region has 16 residues. Germline lookup yields CDR1 ENHRY and CDR2 SYGVKD. The CDR3 reads CAISEGATATYNERFF. The CDR3 coding sequence is TGTGCCATCAGTGAGGGGGCAACCGCAACCTACAATGAGCGGTTCTTC.

V usage is TRBV21-1 and J usage is TRBJ2-7. TRBV21-1 is a documented pseudogene. The CDR3 consists of 13 residues. CDR3 nucleotides: TGTGCCAGCAGCAGCAACACTGTGCACGAGCAGTACTTC. Protein: CASSSNTVHEQYF.

The chain links TRBV20-1 to TRBJ1-4; unclear D gene. Germline V gene data show CDR1 as DFQATT and CDR2 as SNEGSKA (reference sequence). V lost 3 bases to trimming and J lost 6 bases, with 14 bases between them. The CDR3 extends over 14 amino acids. Here the CDR3 reads CSASARVADEKLFF. Written as DNA, the CDR3 is TGCAGTGCTAGCGCCCGGGTCGCCGATGAAAAACTGTTTTTT.

In the case of this clonotype: One junction end does not reproduce the germline sequence, and a read error may be involved. V usage is TRBV5-1 and J usage is TRBJ2-1, with 13 bases identical to TRBD2. There are 15 residues in the CDR3. CDR1 and CDR2 (germline): SGHRS, YFSETQ. The CDR3 nucleotides are TGCGCCAGCAACTTGACTAGCGGGGGGCACAATGAGCAGTTCTTC. Amino acid sequence: CASNLTSGGHNEQFF.

The V call is TRBV6-6, the J call TRBJ2-7; tentative D call: TRBD2 (6 bases). Germline CDR1 reads MNHNY; CDR2 reads SVGAGI (reference sequence). CDR3 length equals 16 residues. Trimming removed 7 bases at V and 4 bases at J, with 23 bases between. Here the CDR3 reads CASTRGLPGEAYEQYF. In nucleotides, the CDR3 is TGTGCCAGCACCAGAGGCCTCCCGGGAGAAGCTTACGAGCAGTACTTC.

This chain uses TRBV20-1 with TRBJ2-3, with no clear D. Trimming removed 2 bases from V and 3 bases from J, with 15 bases in between. The V gene's germline CDR1 is DFQATT and CDR2 SNEGSKA (reference sequence). CDR3 length equals 15 residues. This CDR3 reads CSARRDSRGTDTQYF. CDR3 coding DNA: TGCAGTGCTAGACGAGACTCCCGTGGGACAGATACGCAGTATTTT.

This clonotype was seen more than once but under ten times. In DNA form, the CDR3 reads TGTGCCAGCAGTTCCTCCCAGGGTAGACACGAGCAGTTCTTC. Protein product: CASSSSQGRHEQFF. The rearrangement links TRBV27 to TRBJ2-1; D perhaps matches TRBD1 (5 bases). Trimming stripped 4 bases from V and 10 bases from J, with 17 bases between. The CDR3 consists of 14 residues. Germline V gives CDR1 MNHEY, CDR2 SMNVEV (reference sequence).

The CDR3 sequence: CAISLGSTYEQYF. DNA for the CDR3: TGTGCCATCAGCCTGGGGAGCACCTACGAGCAGTACTTC. The chain carries TRBV10-3 and TRBJ2-7; a possible D gene is TRBD2 (5 bases). The V gene lost 6 bases and the J gene lost 2 bases, with 11 bases spanning the gap. The germline CDR1 and CDR2 sequences are ENHRY and SYGVKD. There are 13 residues in the CDR3.

The sample holds many counts of this clonotype. The chain employs TRBV4-1 and TRBJ2-7; 8 positions match TRBD2. The germline V gene encodes CDR1 MGHRA and CDR2 YSYEKL. The CDR3 is 16 residues long. The V and J ends lost 0 bases and 2 bases, in that order; junction bases with no gene match: 6. The CDR3 reads CASSQEGTSGAYEQYF. For the CDR3, the DNA is TGCGCCAGCAGCCAAGAAGGAACTAGCGGTGCCTACGAGCAGTACTTC.

Only a few counts were recorded for this clonotype. The gene calls are TRBV28 and TRBJ2-1; 9 nucleotides match TRBD2. Germline V gene data show CDR1 as MDHEN and CDR2 as SYDVKM. The CDR3 is 17 amino acids. Trimming at V came to 1 base and at J to 2 bases, leaving 6 bases not matched to a gene. The CDR3 DNA is TGTGCCAGCAGTTTATTAAGGACTAGCGATACCTACAATGAGCAGTTCTTC. As protein: CASSLLRTSDTYNEQFF.

This sequence joins TRBV4-1 and TRBJ2-3, with D possibly being TRBD1 (6 bases). The CDR3 length is 18 residues. The germline V gene has CDR1 MGHRA and CDR2 YSYEKL. V was cut by 0 bases and J by 2 bases, with 18 bases left in between. The chain's CDR3 is CASSQEYRDPGPTDTQYF. CDR3 DNA sequence: TGCGCCAGCAGCCAAGAATACAGGGATCCGGGGCCCACAGATACGCAGTATTTT.

V is TRBV5-1 and J is TRBJ2-5; D not resolved. Trimming took 2 bases from V and 3 from J, leaving 5 bases between them. The CDR3 contains 12 residues. The germline CDR1 and CDR2 sequences are SGHRS and YFSETQ. The CDR3 is CASSFPEETQYF. CDR3 coding DNA: TGCGCCAGCAGCTTCCCGGAAGAGACCCAGTACTTC.

The chain recombines TRBV4-2 with TRBJ2-1, with 7 positions matching TRBD2. Per germline, CDR1 LGHNA and CDR2 YNFKEQ. The CDR3 extends over 15 amino acids. J was trimmed by 8 bases and V by 6 bases; bases with no gene match: 13. CDR3 sequence reads: CASRNLAVPGDEQFF. DNA of the CDR3: TGTGCCAGCAGAAACCTAGCGGTACCGGGGGATGAGCAGTTCTTC.

V gene TRBV28 combines with J gene TRBJ2-1, with D possibly being TRBD1 (5 bases). Germline CDR1 reads MDHEN; CDR2 reads SYDVKM. Trimming removed 7 bases from V and 7 bases from J, with 11 bases in between. The CDR3 length is 12 residues. CDR3 bases: TGTGCCAGCACCCTTCAGGGTAATGAGCAGTTCTTC. It codes for CASTLQGNEQFF.

This clonotype was counted a single time. The chain links TRBV27 to TRBJ2-2; the D is unclear. Germline assignment: CDR1 MNHEY and CDR2 SMNVEV (reference sequence). V was cut by 5 bases and J by 8 bases, with 12 bases left in between. The CDR3 spans 13 residues. The CDR3 region has the DNA TGTGCCAGCAGTATCTCCTGGCCTGGGGAGCTGTTTTTT. Residues: CASSISWPGELFF.

This clonotype was counted a few times. This chain links TRBV20-1 with TRBJ2-3; D gene ambiguous. The ends were cut back, 2 bases at V and 9 bases at J, with 12 bases in the middle. Germline assignment: CDR1 DFQATT and CDR2 SNEGSKA (reference sequence). CDR3 size: 12 residues. The DNA of the CDR3 is TGCAGTGCTAGACTCGAGCACACGACGCAGTATTTT. Protein product: CSARLEHTTQYF.

Comment on this clonotype: It may be a read error: a sequence one base away is much more abundant. This chain uses TRBV15 with TRBJ2-3; D may correspond to TRBD1 or TRBD2 (6 bases each). This CDR3 contains 15 residues. V was cut by 5 bases and J by 6 bases, with 18 bases left in between. Per the germline V gene, CDR1 is LNHNV and CDR2 is YYDKDF (reference sequence). In DNA, the CDR3 is TGTGCCACCAGCCGGGGGCAGTGGAGGATGGATACGCAGTATTTT. Amino acid sequence: CATSRGQWRMDTQYF.

The chain combines TRBV20-1 with TRBJ1-2, with a tentative D call TRBD1 (6 bases). V was trimmed by 6 bases and J by 3 bases, leaving 17 bases between them. CDR1 and CDR2 (germline): DFQATT, SNEGSKA (reference sequence). This CDR3 contains 14 residues. This CDR3 reads CSAENPDRYYGYTF. The CDR3 DNA reads as TGCAGTGCCGAGAACCCGGACAGATACTATGGCTACACCTTC.

This chain connects TRBV5-1 to TRBJ2-7; 7 nucleotides line up with TRBD1. J lost 1 base, V lost 2 bases, and 6 bases had no gene match. The CDR3 spans 15 residues. Germline-derived CDR1 and CDR2 are SGHRS and YFSETQ. The CDR3 region is CASSLRGLRSYEQYF. In DNA, the CDR3 is TGCGCCAGCAGCTTAAGGGGGCTGAGGTCCTACGAGCAGTACTTC.

The chain joins TRBV20-1 to TRBJ1-2, with unresolved D. The CDR3 sequence is 15 residues long. Trimming pared 6 bases from V and 1 base from J, leaving 18 bases between. Germline V gene lookup returns CDR1 DFQATT and CDR2 SNEGSKA (reference sequence). The CDR3 region is CSAITGPRVNYGYTF. The CDR3 DNA sequence: TGCAGTGCCATCACCGGGCCGCGGGTTAACTATGGCTACACCTTC.

This clonotype was seen a few times. The chain is built from TRBV6-5 and TRBJ2-4; 12 nucleotides agree with TRBD2. The DNA matches TRBJ2-7 better at its end, which makes the J call doubtful. CDR1 MNHEY and CDR2 SVGAGI come from the germline V gene. The CDR3 has 15 residues. This chain's CDR3 is CASRQLAGGFHEQYF. The CDR3 DNA is TGTGCCAGCAGGCAGCTAGCGGGAGGGTTCCACGAGCAGTACTTC.

Only a few counts were recorded for this clonotype. Because the CDR3 is missing its conserved closing phenylalanine or tryptophan, this is likely a read error. This sequence joins TRBV30 and TRBJ2-7; D call uncertain. V dropped 1 base and J dropped 0 bases, with 10 bases sitting between them. Germline CDR1 reads GTSNPN; CDR2 reads SVGIG (reference sequence). The CDR3 runs 14 residues. The CDR3 nucleotides read TGTGCCTGGAGTGGGGGTGGCAGCTCCTACGAGCAGTACTTA. This encodes CAWSGGGSSYEQYL.

This clonotype was detected many times. V usage is TRBV12-3 or TRBV12-4 and J usage is TRBJ1-1; the D is unclear. This CDR3 has 14 amino acids. Trimming stripped 2 bases from V and 4 bases from J, with 11 bases between. CDR3 DNA: TGTGCCAGCAGTTTAAGGTTGGAATCCACTGAAGCTTTCTTT. As protein: CASSLRLESTEAFF.

As for this clonotype: Its ends do not fully match the called genes, so a read error is possible. V usage is TRBV7-2 and J usage is TRBJ2-5; D is possibly TRBD1 (5 bases). The CDR3 consists of 15 residues. The germline gives CDR1 SGHTA, CDR2 FQGNSA. The CDR3 loop reads CAGSLDWGSQETQYF. DNA for the CDR3: TGTGCCGGCAGCTTAGATTGGGGCAGTCAAGAGACCCAGTACTTC.